This is a list of T cell receptor beta chains from one sample in a study of cytomegalovirus exposure and HLA in healthy donors. Measured with immunoSEQ multiplex PCR; TCRdb has only the in-frame clones, and not every one. This sample has around 220,000 clones; approximately 70% occur once, and the top ten carry 1.8%. Sequenced: PBMCs. Receptors were obtained from a woman aged 30 to 39 in good health and CMV-seronegative. The CDR3 runs from the conserved cysteine through the conserved F or W. Each record gives: D gene, V gene, clone size, J gene, CDR3 length, CDR3 protein, CDR3 DNA. D genes are given only for firm matches. Size tells how often a clone was seen (once, few, many) or the class of an expanded clone, and some rows leave it out.

d_call: TRBD1
v_call: TRBV7-9
clone_size: -
j_call: TRBJ2-2
cdr3_length: 16
cdr3_aa: CSSSFRTGGIPGELFF
cdr3_nt: TGTTCCAGCAGCTTTAGGACAGGGGGTATCCCCGGGGAGCTGTTTTTT

d_call: TRBD2
v_call: TRBV30
clone_size: -
j_call: TRBJ2-7
cdr3_length: 15
cdr3_aa: CAWSVPSGRAYEQYF
cdr3_nt: TGTGCCTGGAGTGTACCTAGCGGGAGGGCCTACGAGCAGTACTTC

d_call: -
v_call: TRBV10-2
clone_size: -
j_call: TRBJ1-1
cdr3_length: 13
cdr3_aa: CASSGLRGPEAFF
cdr3_nt: TGCGCCAGCAGTGGCCTCAGGGGCCCTGAAGCTTTCTTT

d_call: -
v_call: TRBV2
clone_size: -
j_call: TRBJ2-7
cdr3_length: 11
cdr3_aa: CASSGGVEQYF
cdr3_nt: TGTGCCAGCAGTGGGGGGGTGGAGCAGTACTTC

d_call: -
v_call: TRBV6-5
clone_size: -
j_call: TRBJ1-2
cdr3_length: 13
cdr3_aa: CASSYRRDDGYTF
cdr3_nt: TGTGCCAGCAGTTACAGGAGGGATGATGGCTACACCTTC

d_call: -
v_call: TRBV18
clone_size: -
j_call: TRBJ1-1
cdr3_length: 15
cdr3_aa: CASSPRGGLHTEAFF
cdr3_nt: TGTGCCAGCTCACCTAGAGGGGGTTTACACACTGAAGCTTTCTTT

d_call: TRBD2
v_call: TRBV11-2
clone_size: few
j_call: TRBJ2-1
cdr3_length: 16
cdr3_aa: CASSPRGGRVYNEQFF
cdr3_nt: TGTGCCAGCAGCCCACGGGGGGGGCGCGTCTACAATGAGCAGTTCTTC

d_call: -
v_call: TRBV21-1
clone_size: few
j_call: TRBJ1-5
cdr3_length: 20
cdr3_aa: CASSNFQTVPMGYSNQPQHF
cdr3_nt: TGTGCCAGCAGCAATTTTCAGACAGTTCCCATGGGGTATAGCAATCAGCCCCAGCATTTT

d_call: TRBD1
v_call: TRBV6-5
clone_size: few
j_call: TRBJ1-5
cdr3_length: 12
cdr3_aa: CASSTGVQPQHF
cdr3_nt: TGTGCCAGCAGTACAGGGGTTCAGCCCCAGCATTTT

d_call: -
v_call: TRBV21-1
clone_size: -
j_call: TRBJ1-3
cdr3_length: 14
cdr3_aa: CASSWTGAGNTIYF
cdr3_nt: TGTGCCAGCAGCTGGACAGGGGCTGGAAACACCATATATTTT

d_call: -
v_call: TRBV5-1
clone_size: few
j_call: TRBJ2-1
cdr3_length: 16
cdr3_aa: CASSIRTGSGQNEQFF
cdr3_nt: TGCGCCAGCAGCATACGGACAGGTAGCGGACAAAATGAGCAGTTCTTC

d_call: -
v_call: TRBV30
clone_size: -
j_call: TRBJ1-2
cdr3_length: 14
cdr3_aa: CAWSKAVLNYGYTF
cdr3_nt: TGTGCCTGGAGTAAAGCGGTTCTTAACTATGGCTACACCTTC

d_call: -
v_call: TRBV6-6
clone_size: once
j_call: TRBJ1-1
cdr3_length: 11
cdr3_aa: CASNRDTEAFF
cdr3_nt: TGTGCCAGCAACAGGGACACTGAAGCTTTCTTT

d_call: -
v_call: TRBV7-8
clone_size: -
j_call: TRBJ2-2
cdr3_length: 13
cdr3_aa: CASSLGRNGELFF
cdr3_nt: TGTGCCAGCAGCTTAGGGAGAAACGGGGAGCTGTTTTTT

d_call: -
v_call: TRBV6-1
clone_size: once
j_call: TRBJ1-1
cdr3_length: 14
cdr3_aa: CASSKLDRNTEAFF
cdr3_nt: TGTGCCAGCAGTAAACTGGACAGAAACACTGAAGCTTTCTTT

d_call: -
v_call: TRBV7-9
clone_size: -
j_call: TRBJ1-4
cdr3_length: 16
cdr3_aa: CASSPGGFPTNEKLFF
cdr3_nt: TGTGCCAGCAGCCCCGGCGGGTTCCCAACTAATGAAAAACTGTTTTTT

d_call: TRBD2
v_call: TRBV14
clone_size: -
j_call: TRBJ2-5
cdr3_length: 17
cdr3_aa: CASSPLSGTSGNETQYF
cdr3_nt: TGTGCCAGCAGCCCCCTAAGCGGGACTAGCGGGAATGAGACCCAGTACTTC

d_call: -
v_call: TRBV29-1
clone_size: -
j_call: TRBJ2-7
cdr3_length: 12
cdr3_aa: CSVAYGPYEQYF
cdr3_nt: TGCAGCGTTGCATATGGGCCCTACGAGCAGTACTTC

d_call: -
v_call: TRBV12-5
clone_size: -
j_call: TRBJ1-2
cdr3_length: 14
cdr3_aa: CASGLDRTVPRYTF
cdr3_nt: TGTGCTAGTGGTTTGGACAGGACGGTACCGAGGTACACCTTC

d_call: -
v_call: TRBV13
clone_size: -
j_call: TRBJ1-4
cdr3_length: 13
cdr3_aa: CASSRGGDEKLFF
cdr3_nt: TGTGCCAGCTCCAGGGGAGGGGATGAAAAACTGTTTTTT

d_call: TRBD1
v_call: TRBV2
clone_size: -
j_call: TRBJ2-7
cdr3_length: 19
cdr3_aa: CASSEPGQGENERYYEQYF
cdr3_nt: TGTGCCAGCAGTGAACCCGGACAGGGAGAAAACGAACGCTACTACGAGCAGTACTTC

d_call: -
v_call: TRBV30
clone_size: -
j_call: TRBJ2-2
cdr3_length: 13
cdr3_aa: CAWSGGNTGELFF
cdr3_nt: TGTGCCTGGAGTGGAGGTAACACCGGGGAGCTGTTTTTT

d_call: -
v_call: TRBV7-9
clone_size: few
j_call: TRBJ2-2
cdr3_length: 15
cdr3_aa: CASSQRDSATGELFF
cdr3_nt: TGTGCCAGCAGCCAAAGGGACTCTGCCACCGGGGAGCTGTTTTTT

d_call: -
v_call: TRBV15
clone_size: -
j_call: TRBJ1-1
cdr3_length: 16
cdr3_aa: CATSRGDGLGGTEAFF
cdr3_nt: TGTGCCACCAGCAGAGGGGACGGACTGGGGGGAACTGAAGCTTTCTTT

d_call: -
v_call: TRBV29-1
clone_size: -
j_call: TRBJ2-7
cdr3_length: 13
cdr3_aa: CSVEGGGTYEQYF
cdr3_nt: TGCAGCGTTGAGGGAGGGGGGACCTACGAGCAGTACTTC

d_call: -
v_call: TRBV7-8
clone_size: -
j_call: TRBJ2-1
cdr3_length: 16
cdr3_aa: CASSPPGSGAYNEQFF
cdr3_nt: TGTGCCAGCAGCCCCCCCGGGTCCGGAGCCTACAATGAGCAGTTCTTC

d_call: TRBD2
v_call: TRBV10-3
clone_size: once
j_call: TRBJ2-1
cdr3_length: 16
cdr3_aa: CASGTRMGGSYNEQFF
cdr3_nt: TGTGCTTCCGGGACTAGGATGGGTGGCTCCTACAATGAGCAGTTCTTC

d_call: -
v_call: TRBV4-2
clone_size: -
j_call: TRBJ2-7
cdr3_length: 13
cdr3_aa: CASSGGTVREQYF
cdr3_nt: TGTGCCAGCAGCGGCGGGACTGTCCGCGAGCAGTACTTC

d_call: -
v_call: TRBV9
clone_size: -
j_call: TRBJ1-2
cdr3_length: 16
cdr3_aa: CASSTPRWTESYGYTF
cdr3_nt: TGTGCCAGCAGCACGCCCAGATGGACAGAGAGCTATGGCTACACCTTC

d_call: TRBD1
v_call: TRBV9
clone_size: -
j_call: TRBJ2-2
cdr3_length: 16
cdr3_aa: CASSVAGQGSTGELFF
cdr3_nt: TGTGCCAGCAGCGTAGCTGGACAGGGGAGCACCGGGGAGCTGTTTTTT

d_call: TRBD2
v_call: TRBV30
clone_size: -
j_call: TRBJ2-3
cdr3_length: 15
cdr3_aa: CAWSLLAGYTDTQYF
cdr3_nt: TGTGCCTGGAGCCTACTAGCGGGATACACAGATACGCAGTATTTT

d_call: -
v_call: TRBV5-6
clone_size: -
j_call: TRBJ1-2
cdr3_length: 14
cdr3_aa: CASSLGRGFYGYTF
cdr3_nt: TGTGCCAGCAGCTTGGGTCGCGGATTCTATGGCTACACCTTC

d_call: TRBD1
v_call: TRBV7-8
clone_size: -
j_call: TRBJ1-2
cdr3_length: 14
cdr3_aa: CASSTGVGNYGYTF
cdr3_nt: TGTGCCAGCAGCACAGGGGTTGGGAACTATGGCTACACCTTC

d_call: -
v_call: TRBV5-4
clone_size: -
j_call: TRBJ1-1
cdr3_length: 15
cdr3_aa: CASSLGPTVKTEAFF
cdr3_nt: TGTGCCAGCAGCCTCGGTCCCACAGTAAAAACTGAAGCTTTCTTT

d_call: TRBD1
v_call: TRBV19
clone_size: -
j_call: TRBJ2-1
cdr3_length: 18
cdr3_aa: CASSRGWVAGTEDNEQFF
cdr3_nt: TGTGCCAGTAGTAGAGGATGGGTAGCCGGGACAGAGGACAATGAGCAGTTCTTC

d_call: TRBD1
v_call: TRBV7-9
clone_size: few
j_call: TRBJ1-2
cdr3_length: 15
cdr3_aa: CASNSNRDRGLDYTF
cdr3_nt: TGTGCCAGCAACTCGAACCGGGACAGGGGGCTTGACTACACCTTC

d_call: -
v_call: TRBV19
clone_size: few
j_call: TRBJ1-2
cdr3_length: 14
cdr3_aa: CASSYAGDDYGYTF
cdr3_nt: TGTGCCAGTAGTTATGCAGGGGACGACTATGGCTACACCTTC

d_call: TRBD1
v_call: TRBV5-1
clone_size: -
j_call: TRBJ1-2
cdr3_length: 15
cdr3_aa: CASRREPGTGGGYTF
cdr3_nt: TGCGCCAGCAGACGGGAACCCGGGACAGGGGGCGGCTACACCTTC

d_call: TRBD2
v_call: TRBV6-4
clone_size: -
j_call: TRBJ2-2
cdr3_length: 16
cdr3_aa: CASSDSASGSAGELFF
cdr3_nt: TGTGCCAGCAGTGACTCGGCTAGCGGGAGCGCCGGGGAGCTGTTTTTT

d_call: -
v_call: TRBV5-5
clone_size: once
j_call: TRBJ2-5
cdr3_length: 16
cdr3_aa: CASSSKPGHGQETQYF
cdr3_nt: TGTGCCAGCAGCTCAAAGCCGGGACACGGACAAGAGACCCAGTACTTC

d_call: TRBD1
v_call: TRBV2
clone_size: -
j_call: TRBJ2-7
cdr3_length: 13
cdr3_aa: CASRRGQPYEQYF
cdr3_nt: TGTGCCAGCAGAAGGGGACAGCCTTACGAGCAGTACTTC

d_call: TRBD2
v_call: TRBV9
clone_size: -
j_call: TRBJ2-3
cdr3_length: 14
cdr3_aa: CASSAGLAVDTQYF
cdr3_nt: TGTGCCAGCAGCGCCGGACTAGCGGTAGATACGCAGTATTTT

d_call: -
v_call: TRBV30
clone_size: -
j_call: TRBJ1-5
cdr3_length: 15
cdr3_aa: CAWSGWGGGNQPQHF
cdr3_nt: TGTGCCTGGAGTGGGTGGGGGGGCGGCAATCAGCCCCAGCATTTT

d_call: TRBD1
v_call: TRBV30
clone_size: -
j_call: TRBJ1-5
cdr3_length: 14
cdr3_aa: CASATRQGSQPQHF
cdr3_nt: TGTGCCAGTGCAACTAGACAGGGAAGTCAGCCCCAGCATTTT

d_call: -
v_call: TRBV4-2
clone_size: -
j_call: TRBJ1-5
cdr3_length: 16
cdr3_aa: CASSLQGEKSNQPQHF
cdr3_nt: TGTGCCAGCAGCCTACAGGGAGAGAAGAGCAATCAGCCCCAGCATTTT

d_call: -
v_call: TRBV6-9
clone_size: -
j_call: TRBJ1-3
cdr3_length: 16
cdr3_aa: CASSYGTKGSGNTIYF
cdr3_nt: TGTGCCAGCAGTTATGGGACAAAGGGCTCTGGAAACACCATATATTTT

d_call: TRBD2
v_call: TRBV11-2
clone_size: -
j_call: TRBJ2-3
cdr3_length: 16
cdr3_aa: CASSQGVAGGTDTQYF
cdr3_nt: TGTGCCAGCAGCCAAGGGGTAGCGGGAGGAACAGATACGCAGTATTTT

d_call: -
v_call: TRBV10-1
clone_size: -
j_call: TRBJ2-3
cdr3_length: 14
cdr3_aa: CASSQRTTSDTQYF
cdr3_nt: TGCGCCAGCAGTCAAAGGACTACCTCAGATACGCAGTATTTT

d_call: -
v_call: TRBV11-1
clone_size: -
j_call: TRBJ1-1
cdr3_length: 16
cdr3_aa: CASSLASGGRSTEAFF
cdr3_nt: TGTGCCAGCAGCTTAGCAAGTGGAGGGAGGTCCACTGAAGCTTTCTTT

d_call: TRBD1
v_call: TRBV5-1
clone_size: -
j_call: TRBJ2-2
cdr3_length: 16
cdr3_aa: CASSSGTVINTGELFF
cdr3_nt: TGCGCCAGCAGCTCCGGGACAGTAATTAACACCGGGGAGCTGTTTTTT

d_call: TRBD1
v_call: TRBV5-1
clone_size: -
j_call: TRBJ2-3
cdr3_length: 17
cdr3_aa: CASSLEPHGTVGDTQYF
cdr3_nt: TGCGCCAGCAGCTTGGAACCCCATGGGACAGTAGGGGATACGCAGTATTTT

d_call: -
v_call: TRBV2
clone_size: -
j_call: TRBJ2-2
cdr3_length: 15
cdr3_aa: CASSGGGPNTGELFF
cdr3_nt: TGTGCCAGCAGTGGGGGCGGACCGAACACCGGGGAGCTGTTTTTT

d_call: TRBD2
v_call: TRBV5-4
clone_size: -
j_call: TRBJ2-5
cdr3_length: 16
cdr3_aa: CASSLGVGGVGKTQYF
cdr3_nt: TGTGCCAGCAGCTTGGGTGTTGGGGGGGTGGGGAAGACCCAGTACTTC

d_call: TRBD1
v_call: TRBV6-5
clone_size: -
j_call: TRBJ2-7
cdr3_length: 14
cdr3_aa: CASSPGQGAYEQYF
cdr3_nt: TGTGCCAGCAGTCCCGGACAGGGGGCTTACGAGCAGTACTTC